The present entry profiles one TCR beta chain with its context. Its antigen is unknown. It has no much larger one-base neighbor in the sample; base qualities were not kept. The immunoSEQ Assay was used to sequence TCR beta CDR3 regions from DNA. The original pipeline was this. T cell density was computed as TCR beta template counts normalized to usable DNA estimated by amplifying housekeeping genes. Richness was estimated with the preseqR package, extrapolating to 400,000 templates for PBMC samples and 120,000 templates for tissue samples. Clonality was taken to be one minus Pielou's evenness. Tissue-enriched TCRs were identified through differential abundance testing performed on productive amino-acid clonotypes, with a minimum total count of 5 and an alpha of 0.1. Repertoire overlap between compartments was quantified with the Jaccard Index and Morisita Overlap Index. GLIPH grouped TCR beta CDR3s together with public tetramer-defined viral CDR3s, and a viral motif had to include at least three viral sequences and also show V-gene enrichment. The source is immuneACCESS, and TCRdb retained only in-frame sequences with V and J called. Part of the clones is not carried over; for the studies checked, unresolved V genes explain less than half of this, and the remainder is unexplained. V and J calls and clone size are given by that table; D and trimming were obtained from the DNA. The table for this sample lists 1,500 to 2,000 clones; approximately 30% of them were counted only once. The ten largest make up around 14% of the sample.

The data belong to a study of T cells in localized non-small cell lung cancer (dated by TCRdb to about 2020). About the full investigation: T cell repertoires of fewer than 250 early-stage NSCLC patients were analyzed, with tumors being compared against uninvolved tumor-adjacent lungs. NSCLC patients had a mean age of approximately 66 years, and 129 were male and about a hundred female. All 250 or so NSCLC patients in the cohort were treatment-naive and had localized lung tumors that were resected. Broader findings and caveats from the paper: Higher blood T cell density associated with longer overall survival, while higher adjacent-lung clonality associated with shorter survival. A median of around 60 of the top 100 tumor clones turned up in the paired uninvolved adjacent lung, and 25 to 30 of those clones also ranked among the top 100 of that same adjacent lung. Because multi-region tumor sequencing was not done, intratumor heterogeneity could not be ruled out. The highest T cell clonality was observed in uninvolved tumor-adjacent lung, where clonality exceeded that of tumor, suggesting that antigenic responses were more focused in uninvolved tumor-adjacent lung. Since the design was exploratory, TCR variables were selected using unadjusted p-values with no false-discovery rate correction.

The CDR3, from cysteine to phenylalanine, totals 15 residues. Only CDR3 DNA is held: 45 bases, read in frame from base 1. Unmatched junction bases come to 5, with V trimmed by 0 bases and J by 5 bases. CDR1 is given as SGHRS and CDR2 as YFSETQ, both from the germline V gene. At diagnosis, peripheral blood, uninvolved tumor-adjacent lung and tumor were collected and stored as a combination of fresh-frozen and FFPE material. The specimen was lung tumor tissue, collected before any cancer treatment. The rearranged segments are TRBV5-1 and TRBJ1-2; TRBD1 fits 9 bases in the junction. This TCR was recovered from a woman aged 40-69 years with stage I lung adenocarcinoma. The CDR3 region: CASSLVQGATYGYTF. The DNA sequence is TGCGCCAGCAGCTTGGTACAGGGGGCGACTTATGGCTACACCTTC.